The rows below give T cell receptor beta chains drawn from one sample of a study of immune evolution from preneoplasia to lung adenocarcinoma. Some clones are missing from TCRdb's copy, which holds only in-frame ones; the method was immunoSEQ multiplex PCR. This sample has around 10,000 clones; 80% occur once, and the top ten carry around 5%. Sequencing used FFPE minimally invasive lung adenocarcinoma tissue. These receptors originate from a person aged 65 to 79 with lung adenocarcinoma. Some clones in this sample may be carry-over from other donors' samples. Each CDR3 is given without its conserved first and last residue. Part of the rows lack a size; the others show once, few, many or a class for expanded clones.

j_call clone_size v_call cdr3_aa
TRBJ2-7 - TRBV28 ASSPRPPSSYEQY
TRBJ1-2 - TRBV30 AWSATAGTTYGYT
TRBJ2-3 - TRBV27 ASSFPPGTSGISQQY
TRBJ2-7 - TRBV5-6 ASSLALGDGYYEQY
TRBJ2-3 - TRBV10-3 AIKGDPTDTQY
TRBJ2-7 - TRBV15 ATSRDLWGALGEQY
TRBJ1-1 - TRBV30 AWSLNGGQSAF
TRBJ2-3 - TRBV19 ATRALSTDTQY
TRBJ1-4 - TRBV21-1 ASSNRRMGEKLF
TRBJ1-2 - TRBV5-4 ASSSTGTGDGYT
TRBJ2-5 once TRBV19 ASSIEEGETQY
TRBJ1-4 - TRBV7-9 ASSFRGQGVTNEKLF
TRBJ1-2 - TRBV30 ASNSGTGHYVGYT
TRBJ1-1 - TRBV28 ASSLKPNTEAF
TRBJ1-2 once TRBV6-1 ASSQEVNYGYT
TRBJ1-2 - TRBV29-1 SVGGQNYGYT
TRBJ2-1 - TRBV2 ASSVPDMNNEQF
TRBJ2-7 - TRBV9 ASSVEDSPIYEQY
TRBJ1-1 - TRBV19 ASSHRGPNSEAF
TRBJ2-2 - TRBV18 ASSPPNTGELF
TRBJ2-5 - TRBV5-4 ASSLKQGGETQY
TRBJ2-5 - TRBV2 ASSRPGVVETQY
TRBJ2-2 - TRBV10-3 AIQLAGDTGELF
TRBJ1-1 - TRBV7-9 ASSLAVGHRAF
TRBJ2-3 - TRBV5-1 ASSLGLAEITDTQY
TRBJ2-4 - TRBV10-3 AISARTSNIQY
TRBJ1-2 once TRBV7-9 ASSLVGEENYGYT
TRBJ1-1 once TRBV19 ASSTQGAEAF
TRBJ2-1 once TRBV4-1 ASSHYRGGSYNEQF
TRBJ2-7 few TRBV18 ASSPRGRANEQY
TRBJ1-2 once TRBV5-5 ASSGDGGRYGYT
TRBJ1-2 once TRBV5-6 ASSFRTGAGYT
TRBJ1-4 - TRBV9 ASSISGGTNEKLF
TRBJ2-7 - TRBV5-8 ASSLFGQSYEQY
TRBJ2-7 - TRBV11-2 ASSLERGPYEQY
TRBJ2-1 - TRBV7-9 ASSPENEQF
TRBJ1-1 once TRBV5-1 ASSYGTGSTEAF
TRBJ1-2 - TRBV6-5 ASSYEKPRNYGYT
TRBJ1-3 - TRBV9 ASSVGPGTSGNTIY
TRBJ2-4 once TRBV28 ASIAGRFKNIQY
TRBJ2-7 few TRBV6-6 ASSDLLAGYEQY
TRBJ1-1 - TRBV2 ATTPPGGSTEAF
TRBJ2-3 - TRBV7-3 ASSLRGGLDTQY
TRBJ2-5 - TRBV7-9 ASSFLETAQY
TRBJ2-7 - TRBV5-4 ASSQGGSGQVYEQY
TRBJ1-3 - TRBV7-9 ASSLEGPSGNTIY
TRBJ2-1 - TRBV5-4 ASSLIAGGPYNEQF
TRBJ1-4 few TRBV28 ASSLGLGTRATNEKLF
TRBJ2-7 - TRBV11-3 ASSQAGGSYEQY
TRBJ2-7 once TRBV18 ASSKLSLAETNYEQY
TRBJ1-2 - TRBV19 ASSTHRYGYT
TRBJ1-4 - TRBV2 ASSLQGGNEKLF
TRBJ2-7 - TRBV6-1 ASSVTIFSSYEQY
TRBJ1-3 few TRBV4-2 ASSQAGAGWDTIY
TRBJ2-3 - TRBV6-6 ASSYGGLSTDTQY